One sample yielded the 31 T cell receptor beta chains listed below, sequenced in a study of blood T cell repertoires in COVID-19. The data were produced by immunoSEQ multiplex PCR, yet TCRdb's version contains in-frame clones alone and is incomplete. The sample has 150,000 to 200,000 clones, approximately 90% seen once; the top ten hold approximately 5.5%. The sequenced material came from peripheral blood. Receptors were obtained from a man between 35 and 55 years old with active or convalescent COVID-19.

V is TRBV4-1 and J is TRBJ1-2; D might be TRBD1 (5 bases). Looked up from germline, CDR1 is MGHRA and CDR2 is YSYEKL. The V end was cut by 2 bases, the J end by 5 bases, with 21 bases between. CDR3 length: 17 residues. The CDR3 is CASSQPEVVGVRYGYTF. As DNA, the CDR3 is TGCGCCAGCAGCCAACCTGAAGTAGTAGGGGTACGATATGGCTACACCTTC.

The table lists this clone with a few counts. The rearrangement joins TRBV2 to TRBJ1-4, with TRBD1 as a possible D gene (5 bases). The V and J ends lost 4 bases and 7 bases respectively, with 22 bases between them. The germline V gene encodes CDR1 SNHLY and CDR2 FYNNEI. The CDR3 sequence is 17 residues long. The CDR3 DNA is TGTGCCAGCAGTGGTGGAGGTGCGGGACGAGTAAGTGAAAAACTGTTTTTT. Protein product: CASSGGGAGRVSEKLFF.

V is TRBV11-2 and J is TRBJ2-4; TRBD1 aligns across 8 bases. From germline, CDR1 is SGHAT and CDR2 FQNNGV. This CDR3 is 16 amino acids long. Trimming cost V 4 bases and J 6 bases; bases outside gene matches: 11. This CDR3 reads CASSSIQGARRNIQYF. CDR3 coding DNA: TGTGCCAGCAGCTCGATTCAGGGGGCGCGTAGAAACATTCAGTACTTC.

The chain recombines TRBV7-2 with TRBJ2-1; 8 bases are shared with TRBD1. Germline CDR1 and CDR2: SGHTA and FQGNSA. This CDR3 has 14 amino acids. Trimming at V came to 6 bases and at J to 0 bases, leaving 1 base not matched to a gene. The CDR3 protein is CASSDRGSYNEQFF. DNA of the CDR3: TGTGCCAGCAGTGACAGGGGCTCCTACAATGAGCAGTTCTTC.

The chain links TRBV2 to TRBJ1-1; 9 nucleotides agree with TRBD1. With 3 bases clipped from V and 4 bases from J, the junction kept 3 bases outside the gene matches. This CDR3 has 14 residues. Per the germline V gene, CDR1 is SNHLY and CDR2 is FYNNEI. The CDR3 loop is CASSEGTGPTEAFF. CDR3 in DNA: TGTGCCAGCAGTGAGGGGACAGGGCCCACTGAAGCTTTCTTT.

This clone was counted a single time. This chain connects TRBV14 to TRBJ1-2; 9 bases are a match to TRBD1. The CDR3 runs 13 residues. After removal of 2 bases from V and 7 bases from J, the junction contained 2 bases not matched to a gene. From germline, CDR1 is SGHDN and CDR2 FVKESK. This CDR3 is CASSQRTGVGYTF. The CDR3 DNA reads TGTGCCAGCAGCCAAAGGACAGGGGTTGGCTACACCTTC.

The chain uses TRBV3-1 (or the pseudogene TRBV3-2) and TRBJ1-1; D is possibly TRBD1 (5 bases). The CDR3 extends over 14 amino acids. Germline CDR1 is LGHDT and CDR2 is YNNKEL (reference sequence). Trimming removed 0 bases at V and 4 bases at J, with 9 bases between. The CDR3 region has the DNA TGTGCCAGCAGCCAAGACTGGGGGGTCACTGAAGCTTTCTTT. As protein: CASSQDWGVTEAFF.

J is TRBJ2-3 and V is TRBV2; 7 bases line up with TRBD2. The germline V gene has CDR1 SNHLY and CDR2 FYNNEI. CDR3 size: 17 residues. J was trimmed by 1 base and V by 1 base; bases with no gene match: 8. CDR3 protein: CASSEGGAGTGTDTQYF. The DNA of the CDR3 is TGTGCCAGCAGTGAAGGTGGAGCGGGGACCGGCACAGATACGCAGTATTTT.

The gene calls are TRBV30 and TRBJ1-2; 7 bases are shared with TRBD1. CDR1 is GTSNPN and CDR2 is SVGIG in the germline V gene (reference sequence). The V gene end was trimmed by 3 bases and the J gene end by 2 bases; junction bases not matched to a gene: 0. The CDR3 totals 12 residues. CDR3 protein: CAWSRGNYGYTF. Written as DNA, the CDR3 is TGTGCCTGGAGCAGGGGGAACTATGGCTACACCTTC.

V usage is TRBV2 and J usage is TRBJ2-3, with D maybe TRBD2 (7 bases). The CDR3 is made up of 17 amino acids. Deletions cut 6 bases from V and 4 bases from J, with 23 bases between. Germline lookup yields CDR1 SNHLY and CDR2 FYNNEI. The CDR3 DNA reads as TGTGCCAGCAGGACATTGGGAGGGGGAGGGTTCTCAGATACGCAGTATTTT. Translation: CASRTLGGGGFSDTQYF.

The chain joins TRBV5-8 to TRBJ1-3; TRBD1 matches at 9 bases. V lost 3 bases to trimming and J lost 13 bases; unmatched junction nucleotides: 8. This CDR3 contains 13 residues. Germline V gives CDR1 SGHTS, CDR2 YDEGEE. CDR3 protein: CASSSYRGRRIYF. The CDR3 DNA reads TGTGCCAGCAGCTCTTACAGGGGGCGCAGGATATATTTT.

The chain is built from TRBV5-1 and TRBJ1-6, with D possibly matching TRBD1 (6 bases). The V gene lost 3 bases and the J gene lost 5 bases, with 9 bases spanning the gap. Germline V lookup: CDR1 SGHRS, CDR2 YFSETQ. This CDR3 is built from 14 residues. The CDR3 DNA reads as TGCGCCAGCAGCTATGGACAGAATAATTCACCCCTCCACTTT. Residues: CASSYGQNNSPLHF. Using reference TRBV5-1 and TRBJ1-6 for the parts outside the CDR3, the full variable domain is KAGVTQTPRYLIKTRGQQVTLSCSPISGHRSVSWYQQTPGQGLQFLFEYFSETQRNKGNFPGRFSGRQFSNSRSEMNVSTLELGDSALYLCASSYGQNNSPLHFGNGTRLTVT.

The V and J genes are TRBV2 and TRBJ2-1, with 7 bases lining up with TRBD2. The CDR3 covers 17 residues. After removal of 0 bases from V and 4 bases from J, the junction contained 9 bases not matched to a gene. The germline V gene encodes CDR1 SNHLY and CDR2 FYNNEI. The CDR3 sequence is CASSEALRGVTYNEQFF. The CDR3 nucleotides read TGTGCCAGCAGTGAAGCGCTTCGGGGGGTAACATACAATGAGCAGTTCTTC.

The V and J genes are TRBV7-8 and TRBJ2-3, with 9 bases fitting TRBD1. This CDR3 contains 16 residues. With V trimmed by 1 base and J by 5 bases, 7 bases remained unmatched. Germline CDR1 and CDR2: SGHVS and FQNEAQ. The CDR3 DNA is TGTGCCAGCAGCTTAGATGTGGACAGGGGTCGAGATACGCAGTATTTT. This encodes CASSLDVDRGRDTQYF. The whole variable domain, filled in from reference TRBV7-8 and TRBJ2-3, reads GAGVSQSPRYKVAKRGQDVALRCDPISGHVSLFWYQQALGQGPEFLTYFQNEAQLDKSGLPSDRFFAERPEGSVSTLKIQRTQQEDSAVYLCASSLDVDRGRDTQYFGPGTRLTVL.

This clone was picked up one time. The chain carries TRBV18 and TRBJ2-1; perhaps TRBD1 as D (5 bases). The CDR3 loop spans 16 amino acids. Trimming cost V 5 bases and J 8 bases, with 22 bases left between them. Germline V gene lookup returns CDR1 KGHSH and CDR2 LQKENI. The CDR3 DNA follows: TGTGCCAGCTCAGGGGCCAGCGAGGTCTACAACCATGAGCAGTTCTTC. The encoded protein is CASSGASEVYNHEQFF.

The J gene is TRBJ2-5, the V gene TRBV6-6, with TRBD1 identical over 9 bases. The CDR3 runs 15 residues. J gave up 5 bases and V 6 bases, and 10 bases lay outside the gene matches. Germline V gives CDR1 MNHNY, CDR2 SVGAGI (reference sequence). The CDR3 loop is CASSPRGQGWETQYF. DNA of the CDR3: TGTGCCAGCAGCCCACGGGGACAGGGCTGGGAGACCCAGTACTTC.

The rearrangement joins TRBV19 to TRBJ1-6, with D maybe TRBD1 (5 bases). Trimming removed 7 bases from V and 6 bases from J, with 13 bases in between. Germline V gene data show CDR1 as LNHDA and CDR2 as SQIVND (reference sequence). There are 14 residues in the CDR3. The CDR3 sequence: CASMGGPVNSPLHF. Here the CDR3 DNA reads TGTGCCAGTATGGGGGGACCAGTTAATTCACCCCTCCACTTT. Complete variable domain (other parts from reference TRBV19 and TRBJ1-6): DGGITQSPKYLFRKEGQNVTLSCEQNLNHDAMYWYRQDPGQGLRLIYYSQIVNDFQKGDIAEGYSVSREKKESFPLTVTSAQKNPTAFYLCASMGGPVNSPLHFGNGTRLTVT.

The gene calls are TRBV28 and TRBJ1-1, with 12 positions matching TRBD1. Trimming removed 4 bases from V and 5 bases from J; junction bases left unmatched: 23. The germline gives CDR1 MDHEN, CDR2 SYDVKM. This CDR3 is built from 21 residues. Written as DNA, the CDR3 is TGTGCCAGCAGTTGGGTGGGGACAGGGGGCAACGTAGGTGGATCTCGAACTGAAGCTTTCTTT. Protein sequence: CASSWVGTGGNVGGSRTEAFF.

The rearrangement links TRBV30 to TRBJ2-7, with 8 bases lining up with TRBD2. Germline CDR1 reads GTSNPN; CDR2 reads SVGIG (reference sequence). V shed 5 bases, J shed 3 bases, and the junction held 9 bases outside the gene matches. The CDR3 runs 14 residues. The CDR3 protein is CAWGTSGSFYEQYF. CDR3 bases: TGTGCCTGGGGAACGAGCGGGAGTTTCTACGAGCAGTACTTC.

The chain couples TRBV5-1 to TRBJ2-4, with TRBD1 matching 7 bases. The CDR3 consists of 19 residues. J gave up 0 bases and V 3 bases, and 15 bases lay outside the gene matches. The germline gives CDR1 SGHRS, CDR2 YFSETQ. CDR3 in amino acids: CASSSTGQVTNVAKNIQYF. CDR3 nucleotides: TGCGCCAGCAGCTCTACCGGACAGGTTACAAACGTAGCCAAAAACATTCAGTACTTC.

This chain links TRBV4-3 with TRBJ2-7, with TRBD2 matching over 7 bases. J lost 6 bases, V lost 3 bases, and 14 bases had no gene match. Germline assignment: CDR1 LGHNA and CDR2 YSLEER. The CDR3 spans 16 residues. The CDR3 loop reads CASSQAMTPWGGEQYF. The CDR3 DNA sequence: TGCGCCAGCAGCCAGGCGATGACACCCTGGGGGGGCGAGCAGTACTTC.

The rearrangement links TRBV7-9 to TRBJ2-3; D ambiguous. V lost 1 base, J lost 0 bases, and 5 bases lay in between. Germline CDR1 is SEHNR and CDR2 is FQNEAQ (reference sequence). The CDR3 is made up of 14 amino acids. DNA for the CDR3: TGTGCCAGCAGCTTAGGAGCAAGCACAGATACGCAGTATTTT. Encoded protein: CASSLGASTDTQYF.

The V and J genes are TRBV7-6 and TRBJ2-3; 7 bases agree with TRBD2. This CDR3 region has 15 residues. CDR1 is SGHVS and CDR2 is FNYEAQ in the germline V gene. V shed 11 bases and J 2 bases; nucleotides not matched to a gene: 13. The CDR3 spells CAGSAREYNTDTQYF. The CDR3 nucleotides are TGTGCCGGAAGTGCGCGGGAGTATAACACAGATACGCAGTATTTT.

This chain connects TRBV2 to TRBJ1-4; the match to TRBD1 covers 7 bases. Germline assignment: CDR1 SNHLY and CDR2 FYNNEI. This CDR3 is built from 14 residues. Trimming took 6 bases from V and 5 from J; bases not matched to a gene: 6. CDR3 in amino acids: CASRTTGKNEKLFF. In nucleotides, the CDR3 is TGTGCCAGCAGGACGACAGGGAAGAATGAAAAACTGTTTTTT.

The chain uses TRBV19 and TRBJ1-2, with D unresolved. This CDR3 has 15 amino acids. V shed 4 bases and J shed 8 bases, with 20 bases lying between them. Per germline, CDR1 LNHDA and CDR2 SQIVND (reference sequence). Here the CDR3 reads CASSRGPMPWEGYTF. DNA of the CDR3: TGTGCCAGTAGTAGAGGCCCAATGCCCTGGGAGGGCTACACCTTC.

V gene TRBV6-5 combines with J gene TRBJ2-3; tentatively, D is TRBD2 (5 bases). V was shortened by 6 bases and J by 2 bases, with 15 bases between the two germline ends. Germline V lookup: CDR1 MNHEY, CDR2 SVGAGI. This CDR3 is 15 amino acids long. DNA of the CDR3: TGTGCCAGCAGACCTACTCGGGGAACCACAGATACGCAGTATTTT. This gives the protein CASRPTRGTTDTQYF.

This clone was counted a few times. V and J are TRBV2 and TRBJ1-5; no reliable D call. The V gene lost 3 bases and the J gene lost 0 bases, with 9 bases spanning the gap. This CDR3 region has 15 residues. CDR1 is SNHLY, CDR2 FYNNEI, per germline. CDR3 residues: CASSELGRSNQPQHF. In nucleotides, the CDR3 is TGTGCCAGCAGTGAGTTGGGCCGTAGCAATCAGCCCCAGCATTTT.

This sequence joins TRBV5-1 and TRBJ1-1; TRBD1 agrees at 7 bases. The germline V gene encodes CDR1 SGHRS and CDR2 YFSETQ. The CDR3 length is 13 residues. With V trimmed by 0 bases and J by 4 bases, 0 bases remained unmatched. CDR3 nucleotide sequence: TGCGCCAGCAGCTTGGAGGGGGCCACTGAAGCTTTCTTT. Translation: CASSLEGATEAFF.

The gene calls are TRBV7-2 and TRBJ2-5; 8 bases are shared with TRBD1. The V gene's germline CDR1 is SGHTA and CDR2 FQGNSA. With 3 bases clipped from V and 4 bases from J, the junction kept 4 bases outside the gene matches. The CDR3 has 14 amino acids. The DNA of the CDR3 is TGTGCCAGCAGCTTCCTTACAGGGGGAGAGACCCAGTACTTC. Translation gives CASSFLTGGETQYF.

V and J are TRBV11-3 and TRBJ2-1; 9 bases line up with TRBD1. Germline lookup yields CDR1 SGHNT and CDR2 YENEEA. V shed 0 bases, J shed 8 bases, and the junction held 5 bases outside the gene matches. This CDR3 has 15 residues. CDR3 DNA sequence: TGTGCCAGCAGCTTAGACGGACAGGGGATGGATGAGCAGTTCTTC. Its translation is CASSLDGQGMDEQFF. The full variable domain, its missing parts supplied by reference TRBV11-3 and TRBJ2-1, is EAGVVQSPRYKIIEKKQPVAFWCNPISGHNTLYWYLQNLGQGPELLIRYENEEAVDDSQLPKDRFSAERLKGVDSTLKIQPAELGDSAVYLCASSLDGQGMDEQFFGPGTRLTVL.

The chain is built from TRBV19 and TRBJ2-1; a weak D match, TRBD2 (5 bases). V lost 4 bases and J 4 bases, leaving 17 bases between the germline ends. CDR1 is LNHDA, CDR2 SQIVND, per germline (reference sequence). The CDR3 covers 16 residues. CDR3 region: CASSRVQITGYNEQFF. The CDR3, as DNA: TGTGCCAGTAGTAGGGTCCAAATTACGGGGTACAATGAGCAGTTCTTC. The variable domain in full, completed from reference TRBV19 and TRBJ2-1, reads DGGITQSPKYLFRKEGQNVTLSCEQNLNHDAMYWYRQDPGQGLRLIYYSQIVNDFQKGDIAEGYSVSREKKESFPLTVTSAQKNPTAFYLCASSRVQITGYNEQFFGPGTRLTVL.